These T cell receptor beta chains were read from a single sample in a study of technical replicates of blood from several donors. Data came from immunoSEQ multiplex PCR; TCRdb stores just in-frame clones and leaves some out. The table includes 98,000 or so clones, approximately 96% detected once. The specimen sequenced was T cells isolated from PBMCs. These receptors originate from a human donor in good health. CDR3s include the opening cysteine and the closing phenylalanine or tryptophan. The D gene is left open where the match is weak. Clone size is shown for a subset of rows, as once, few, many or a class of expanded clone.

V gene,J gene,clone size,D gene,CDR3 DNA,CDR3 protein
TRBV19,TRBJ2-1,-,-,TGTGCCAGTAGTATGCAGACAGGAACCTACCTCAATGAGCAGTTCTTC,CASSMQTGTYLNEQFF
TRBV12-2,TRBJ2-1,once,-,TGTGCACTAAACAGGGGGACAGTATCCTTTTACAATGAGCAGTTCTTC,CALNRGTVSFYNEQFF
TRBV14,TRBJ2-1,-,-,TGTGCCAGCAGCCGCGTAGTGGTTCGTTACAATGAGCAGTTCTTC,CASSRVVVRYNEQFF
TRBV10-2,TRBJ2-7,once,-,TGCGCCAGCAGTGAATACTACGAGCAGTACTTC,CASSEYYEQYF
TRBV14,TRBJ2-2,-,-,TGTGCCAGCAGCCAAGAGAGGACGGGAGTGCTGTTTTTT,CASSQERTGVLFF
TRBV10-3,TRBJ1-1,-,TRBD1,TGTGCCATCAGACGGGACAGGGGGAAAACAAACACTGAAGCTTTCTTT,CAIRRDRGKTNTEAFF
TRBV6-1,TRBJ2-3,-,-,TGTGCCAGCAGTGAGGGAGCCACGAGAGATACGCAGTATTTT,CASSEGATRDTQYF
TRBV7-8,TRBJ2-7,-,-,TGTGCCAGCAGCACGCTCCCTCGTGAGCGCGAGCAGTACTTC,CASSTLPREREQYF
TRBV6-1,TRBJ2-7,once,-,TGTGCCAGCAGTGCGTACGAGCAGTACTTC,CASSAYEQYF
TRBV7-7,TRBJ2-3,-,TRBD2,TGTGCCAGCAGCTTGAGTCTTACAGGACTAGCGGGGACAGATACGCAGTATTTT,CASSLSLTGLAGTDTQYF
TRBV6-6,TRBJ1-1,once,-,TGTGCCACCAACAGGGACCTCATGAACACTGAAGCTTTCTTT,CATNRDLMNTEAFF
TRBV6-6,TRBJ2-7,-,-,TGTGCCAGCAGTTACTCCCAGGGGCAGAACTACGAGCAGTACTTC,CASSYSQGQNYEQYF
TRBV4-1,TRBJ2-7,-,TRBD1,TGCGCCAGCAGCCAAGAGTTACAGGGGTGGTACGAGCAGTACTTC,CASSQELQGWYEQYF
TRBV10-2,TRBJ2-3,once,-,TGCGCCAGCAGTGACCGTGGGGGCATAGGCACAGATACGCAGTATTTT,CASSDRGGIGTDTQYF
TRBV4-1,TRBJ2-4,-,TRBD2,TGCGCCAGCAGCCAAGGGAGACTAGCGGGAGAGAAAAACATTCAGTACTTC,CASSQGRLAGEKNIQYF
TRBV5-1,TRBJ2-1,-,TRBD2,TGCGCCAGCAAAATCGGGGAGCGGGAGGGTTACAATGAGCAGTTCTTC,CASKIGEREGYNEQFF
TRBV19,TRBJ1-6,-,-,TGTGCCAGTAGTAATACAGGGAATTCACCCCTCCACTTT,CASSNTGNSPLHF
TRBV5-4,TRBJ2-5,-,TRBD1,TGTGCCAGCAGGGAGACAGGGGGCGGTAGAGGAGAGACCCAGTACTTC,CASRETGGGRGETQYF
TRBV7-2,TRBJ2-7,once,TRBD2,TGTGCCAGCAGCGTAGGACTAGCGGGGGGGGCCTACGAGCAGTACTTC,CASSVGLAGGAYEQYF
TRBV5-6,TRBJ2-2,once,-,TGTGCCAGCAGCTTGTCCCAGCGTCGGACCGGGGAGCTGTTTTTT,CASSLSQRRTGELFF
TRBV19,TRBJ1-1,-,-,TGTGCCAGTAGTAGCTGGCCCTCGGGGGGGAGAGCTTTCTTT,CASSSWPSGGRAFF
TRBV19,TRBJ2-7,-,TRBD2,TGTGCCAGTAGTAGCAGCGGGAAAGGGCGCGAGCAGTACTTC,CASSSSGKGREQYF
TRBV4-1,TRBJ1-2,-,-,TGCGCCAGCAGCCAAGATGACAGGCCAAACCGCTATGGCTACACCTTC,CASSQDDRPNRYGYTF
TRBV27,TRBJ1-5,once,TRBD1,TGTGCCAGCAGTCCCTGGACAGGGACCAATCAGCCCCAGCATTTT,CASSPWTGTNQPQHF
TRBV7-9,TRBJ1-2,-,TRBD1,TGTGCCAGCAGCTTAGGCGGACTAACCGGGACAGGGAGGGAATATGGCTACACCTTC,CASSLGGLTGTGREYGYTF
TRBV14,TRBJ2-5,once,TRBD2,TGTGCCAGCAGCCAAGGGCTGGGACTAGCGGGGGGAGAGACCCAGTACTTC,CASSQGLGLAGGETQYF
TRBV28,TRBJ1-5,-,-,TGTGCCAGCAGTTTTTGGGGGCCGGGGAACAATCAGCCCCAGCATTTT,CASSFWGPGNNQPQHF
TRBV6-5,TRBJ1-1,-,-,TGTGCCAGCACCCTCCGGGGGTCGAACACTGAAGCTTTCTTT,CASTLRGSNTEAFF